This TCR beta chain appears in the sequencing data of a study of blood T cell repertoires in COVID-19. Study information: Sites in the United States, Italy and Spain provided acute and convalescent COVID-19 samples.

The germline CDR1 and CDR2 sequences are SGHAT and FQNNGV. The germline V and J ends were trimmed by 2 bases and 0 bases, with 14 bases remaining between them. CDR3 length: 17 amino acids. Sequencing used immunoSEQ multiplex PCR; TCRdb keeps in-frame clones, though not all of them. Here the sample spans over 150,000 clones, around four fifths being singletons. This clone has more than one count but fewer than ten. Two negative PCRs, clearance, or symptom resolution had been documented for recovered Cohort 3 donors. Sequencing was done on a sample of PBMCs or T cells enriched from blood (not recorded which). This chain links TRBV11-2 with TRBJ1-3; D remains ambiguous. This TCR derives from a woman in her forties or fifties who had recovered from COVID-19. The CDR3 here is CASSLRREFHSGNTIYF. The CDR3 bases are TGTGCCAGCAGCTTACGGAGGGAGTTCCACTCTGGAAACACCATATATTTT.